One T cell receptor beta chain is described in this entry. Terminally differentiated effector memory CD45RA+ cells were excluded by CCR7 positive selection of CD45RO-negative cells. This sample was taken from a study of shared clonotypes between healthy human individuals. The CDR3 spans 15 residues. Germline V CDR1 and CDR2: SEHNR, FQNEAQ (reference sequence). Trimming left V 5 bases short and J 1 base short, with 14 bases between. Original methodology: Because ImmunoSEQ provided only junction sequences with no quality scores, the filtering differed. The method was immunoSEQ multiplex PCR; TCRdb's version includes in-frame clones alone and lacks a portion of them. V, J and clone size reflect that table, while D and trimming were determined from the DNA. The sample shows around 2.1 million clones, just over 90% of them seen only once.

J is TRBJ1-1 and V is TRBV7-9; D unclear. The specimen sequenced was naive CD8+ T cells from PBMCs. The receptor comes from a man younger than 30 in good health. Some clones in this sample may be carry-over from other donors' samples. CDR3 sequence reads: CASSTSEAKNTEAFF. CDR3 bases: TGTGCCAGCAGCACCTCGGAGGCCAAGAACACTGAAGCTTTCTTT. The full variable domain, its missing parts supplied by reference TRBV7-9 and TRBJ1-1, is DTGVSQNPRHKITKRGQNVTFRCDPISEHNRLYWYRQTLGQGPEFLTYFQNEAQLEKSRLLSDRFSAERPKGSFSTLEIQRTEQGDSAMYLCASSTSEAKNTEAFFGQGTRLTVV.